The next 5 T cell receptor beta chains were all read from a single sample in a study of human T cells and chemical hapten exposure. One entry per CDR3 protein, called by TCRdb with MiXCR from the RACE reads. This table holds 150,000 to 200,000 distinct CDR3 sequences, roughly 25% found once. Specified time point: patch test 3, about 24 weeks after DPC sensitization. Documented treatment: therapeutic diphenylcyclopropenone sensitization with weekly scalp DPC. The specimen was whole blood, collected in connection with sensitization to the hapten diphenylcyclopropenone (DPC). Every receptor here comes from a woman aged 18 to 35 with alopecia areata. Some clones in this sample may be carry-over from other donors' samples.

The chain has TRBV7-8 and TRBJ1-4; D is unresolved. The germline CDR1 and CDR2 sequences are SGHVS and FQNEAQ. Deletions cut 0 bases from V and 5 bases from J, with 7 bases between. This CDR3 has 14 residues. The CDR3 spells CASSLAFTNEKLFF. CDR3 coding DNA: TGTGCCAGCAGCTTAGCGTTCACAAATGAAAAACTGTTTTTT.

This clonotype was found many times. The chain employs TRBV4-3 and TRBJ2-3; D is uncertain. Germline CDR1 and CDR2: LGHNA and YSLEER. The CDR3 has 16 amino acids. The V end lost 4 bases, the J end lost 4 bases, and 18 bases lay between the germline ends. The CDR3 bases are TGCGCCAGCAGCCCAACGCTTCTGGCGTCCTCAGATACGCAGTATTTT. Amino acid sequence: CASSPTLLASSDTQYF.

V is TRBV3-1 and J is TRBJ2-3; D is undetermined. The CDR3 is 15 amino acids. Germline assignment: CDR1 LGHDT and CDR2 YNNKEL (reference sequence). V was trimmed by 4 bases and J by 2 bases, leaving 13 bases between them. Written as DNA, the CDR3 is TGTGCCAGCAGCCCAACTATGGGCCCCACAGATACGCAGTATTTT. Its translation: CASSPTMGPTDTQYF.

This clonotype was counted only a few times. V gene TRBV12-3 or TRBV12-4 combines with J gene TRBJ1-3, with unresolved D. V was pared by 6 bases and J by 4 bases, with 10 bases between. The CDR3 consists of 13 residues. The CDR3: CASSPSQGNTIYF. For the CDR3, the DNA is TGTGCCAGCAGCCCATCACAGGGAAACACCATATATTTT.

This clonotype was recorded many times. This chain joins TRBV7-9 and TRBJ1-1, with D uncertain. The length of the CDR3 is 13 residues. Germline CDR1 SEHNR, CDR2 FQNEAQ (reference sequence). V lost 3 bases, J lost 3 bases, and 8 bases lay in between. The CDR3 is CASSFGGDTEAFF. In nucleotides, the CDR3 is TGTGCCAGCAGCTTTGGCGGGGACACTGAAGCTTTCTTT.